These T cell receptor beta chains were read from a single sample in a study of T cell responses to AZD1222 COVID-19 vaccine. Generated by immunoSEQ multiplex PCR, the TCRdb table keeps only in-frame clones and is missing some. The sample gives 100,000 or so clones, roughly 90% of which show up once; roughly 1.2% is in the top ten. The sequencing used peripheral blood, collected on day 0 of AZD1222 vaccination. All receptors come from an adult in good health. Both conserved end residues are part of each CDR3. Each record gives: D gene, J gene, V gene, clone size, CDR3 DNA, CDR3 protein. The D gene is left open where the match is weak. Where a row states a size, it is once, few, many or the class of an expanded clone; other rows omit it.

TRBD2,TRBJ2-1,TRBV2,.,TGTGCCAGCAGACCGACTAGCGGGGTATACAATGAGCAGTTCTTC,CASRPTSGVYNEQFF
.,TRBJ2-5,TRBV30,once,TGTGCCTGGAGTGAAGGCCGGGCGGCAGAGACCCAGTACTTC,CAWSEGRAAETQYF
.,TRBJ1-1,TRBV10-3,.,TGTGCCATCACGGTGAACACTGAAGCTTTCTTT,CAITVNTEAFF
TRBD1,TRBJ1-2,TRBV18,.,TGTGCCAGCTCACCAGGAGGACAGGGTGACTATGGCTACACCTTC,CASSPGGQGDYGYTF
.,TRBJ2-3,TRBV7-2,.,TGTGCCAGCAGCTATATAGATACGCAGTATTTT,CASSYIDTQYF
.,TRBJ1-6,TRBV24-1,.,TGTGCCACCAGTTCTTACCAGGGAGAGGAGTATTCACCCCTCCACTTT,CATSSYQGEEYSPLHF
.,TRBJ1-2,TRBV7-3,.,TGTGCCAGCAGCTTATTGGGTTCGAACTATGGCTACACCTTC,CASSLLGSNYGYTF
.,TRBJ1-1,TRBV12-5,once,TGTGCTAGTGGCCACCCACAGGGTGACACTGAAGCTTTCTTT,CASGHPQGDTEAFF
.,TRBJ1-2,TRBV7-9,.,TGTGCCAGCAGCACGGTTGAGGTCGGCTACACCTTC,CASSTVEVGYTF
TRBD1,TRBJ2-3,TRBV30,few,TGTGCCTGGAGTGGGGGACAGGGAAGGGGAGATACGCAGTATTTT,CAWSGGQGRGDTQYF
TRBD2,TRBJ2-3,TRBV7-9,once,TGTGCCAGCAGCTTACTGGAGACTAGCGACACAGATACGCAGTATTTT,CASSLLETSDTDTQYF
TRBD1,TRBJ1-1,TRBV7-2,.,TGTGCCAGCAGCAAGGGGGACAGACTGAACACTGAAGCTTTCTTT,CASSKGDRLNTEAFF
.,TRBJ1-1,TRBV2,.,TGTGCCAGCAGTGAAGGGGAGGGGTACACTGAAGCTTTCTTT,CASSEGEGYTEAFF
TRBD1,TRBJ2-3,TRBV3-1/TRBV3-2,few,TGTGCCAGCAGCGACCGGGACAGGGACAGAGATACGCAGTATTTT,CASSDRDRDRDTQYF
TRBD2,TRBJ2-7,TRBV7-2,.,TGTGCCAGCAGCCCCTTGGAAGCGGGAGAGAAGGGTGGCTACGAGCAGTACTTC,CASSPLEAGEKGGYEQYF
.,TRBJ2-7,TRBV7-3,.,TGTGCCAGCAGCCCTGGGGGGGGGCCCTACGAGCAGTACTTC,CASSPGGGPYEQYF
.,TRBJ1-1,TRBV12-3/TRBV12-4,.,TGTGCCAGCAGGCCAGACAGGTTTCAAGCTTTCTTT,CASRPDRFQAFF
.,TRBJ1-1,TRBV9,.,TGTGCCAGCAGCCCCCCGCGGGCAGAGAACACTGAAGCTTTCTTT,CASSPPRAENTEAFF
.,TRBJ2-2,TRBV18,.,TGTGCCAGCTCACCACGCCCGCAAAACACCGGGGAGCTGTTTTTT,CASSPRPQNTGELFF
TRBD2,TRBJ2-7,TRBV6-5,.,TGTGCCAGCAGAACGGGGGGGCTGCAAGAGCAGTACTTC,CASRTGGLQEQYF
.,TRBJ1-1,TRBV2,.,TGTGCCAGCAGTGAAGAGTGGGCGAACACTGAAGCTTTCTTT,CASSEEWANTEAFF
.,TRBJ1-4,TRBV19,.,TGTGCCAGTAGTATAGTAGGGGGAATCGGAGAAAAACTGTTTTTT,CASSIVGGIGEKLFF
TRBD1,TRBJ2-2,TRBV7-2,.,TGTGCCAGCAGAGCAGGGGGAAACACCGGGGAGCTGTTTTTT,CASRAGGNTGELFF
.,TRBJ1-5,TRBV12-3/TRBV12-4,few,TGTGCCAGCAGTCGGACAGTCAATCAGCCCCAGCATTTT,CASSRTVNQPQHF
TRBD1,TRBJ2-5,TRBV6-1,once,TGTGCCAGCAGTGCGAACCGTCGACAGGGAGACGGAGAGACCCAGTACTTC,CASSANRRQGDGETQYF
.,TRBJ2-2,TRBV5-4,.,TGTGCCAGCAGCGGCGGGGCCGGGGAGCTGTTTTTT,CASSGGAGELFF
TRBD1,TRBJ2-7,TRBV29-1,.,TGCAGCGTTGAAGCTGGGACAGCCTACGAGCAGTACTTC,CSVEAGTAYEQYF
.,TRBJ2-2,TRBV19,.,TGTGCCAGTAGTATACAAGAGAACACCGGGGAGCTGTTTTTT,CASSIQENTGELFF
.,TRBJ2-7,TRBV6-5,few,TGTGCCAGCAGTTTGGGACGGTTCTACGAGCAGTACTTC,CASSLGRFYEQYF
TRBD1,TRBJ2-5,TRBV7-7,.,TGTGCCAGCAGCTTAGGGGGTCCCCGCAGGGGGCGCGAGCAAGAGACCCAGTACTTC,CASSLGGPRRGREQETQYF
TRBD1,TRBJ2-7,TRBV27,.,TGTGCCAGCTCATTGGACAGGTTTCAAACCTACGAGCAGTACTTC,CASSLDRFQTYEQYF
TRBD1,TRBJ1-4,TRBV28,.,TGTGCCAGCAGTAAATCAGGGGGGGGGCATAATGAAAAACTGTTTTTT,CASSKSGGGHNEKLFF
TRBD2,TRBJ2-2,TRBV2,.,TGTGCCAGCAGTGGAGCCACCGGGACTAGCGGGAGGGCGGGGACCGGGGAGCTGTTTTTT,CASSGATGTSGRAGTGELFF
.,TRBJ1-5,TRBV2,.,TGTGCCAGCATGGCGGATAGCAATCAGCCCCAGCATTTT,CASMADSNQPQHF
TRBD1,TRBJ1-1,TRBV4-3,once,TGCGCCAGCAGCCAGACAGGGGACACTGAAGCTTTCTTT,CASSQTGDTEAFF
.,TRBJ1-1,TRBV7-6,.,TGTGCCAGCAGCTTAGTAACGGGACAGAACACTGAAGCTTTCTTT,CASSLVTGQNTEAFF
.,TRBJ1-3,TRBV28,.,TGTGCCAGCGGACTCGGGAGGAACACCATATATTTT,CASGLGRNTIYF
.,TRBJ2-3,TRBV24-1,.,TGTGCCACCAGTGATCCCCGTACCAACTTCAAGGGAGCGGATACGCAGTATTTT,CATSDPRTNFKGADTQYF
.,TRBJ2-7,TRBV25-1,.,TGTGCCAGCAGTGAAATAAGGGGCGGGGACTACGAGCAGTACTTC,CASSEIRGGDYEQYF
TRBD2,TRBJ2-1,TRBV7-6,few,TGTGCCAGCAGCCGGACTAGAGACAATGAGCAGTTCTTC,CASSRTRDNEQFF
TRBD2,TRBJ2-3,TRBV27,once,TGTGCCAGCAGTTTATCGCGGGGGACAGATACGCAGTATTTT,CASSLSRGTDTQYF
TRBD1,TRBJ2-4,TRBV5-1,.,TGCGCCAGCAGCGCCTCGGACAGGGATGGCAAAAACATTCAGTACTTC,CASSASDRDGKNIQYF
TRBD2,TRBJ2-1,TRBV28,.,TGTGCCAGCAGTTCCCCGGAAGCGGGAGGGGGGAATGAGCAGTTCTTC,CASSSPEAGGGNEQFF
TRBD1,TRBJ1-1,TRBV6-5,once,TGTGCCAGCAGTAAACAGGGGGCTAACACTGAAGCTTTCTTT,CASSKQGANTEAFF